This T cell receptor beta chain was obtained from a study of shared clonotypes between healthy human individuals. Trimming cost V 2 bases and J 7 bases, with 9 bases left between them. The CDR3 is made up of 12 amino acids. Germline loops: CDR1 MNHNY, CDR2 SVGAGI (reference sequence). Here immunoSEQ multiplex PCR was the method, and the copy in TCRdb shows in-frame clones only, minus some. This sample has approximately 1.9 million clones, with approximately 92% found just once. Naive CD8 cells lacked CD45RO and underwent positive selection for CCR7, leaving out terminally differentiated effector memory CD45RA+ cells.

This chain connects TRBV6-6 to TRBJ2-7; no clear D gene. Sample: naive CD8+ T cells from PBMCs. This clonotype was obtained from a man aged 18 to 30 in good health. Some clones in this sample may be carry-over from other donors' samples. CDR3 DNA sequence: TGTGCCAGCAGTTACCCGGTCACTGAGCAGTACTTC. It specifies CASSYPVTEQYF.